The 26 T cell receptor beta chains in this list originate from one sample, sequenced in a study of T-cell reconstitution after alpha-beta-depleted transplantation in children. Library preparation (for TCRbeta) was performed with unique molecular identifiers. Via MiXCR, TCRdb re-called the PCR reads, giving one row per CDR3 protein. The table records around 440,000 distinct CDR3 sequences, about a sixth of them present only once. This material consisted of PBMCs, mostly from graft donor cells, taken 360 days after TCRalphabeta/CD19-depleted stem cell transplant. All receptors derive from a boy in the first two years of life who had a stem cell transplant for Wiskott-Aldrich syndrome, so the T cells may come from the graft donor.

This clonotype was observed a handful of times. The DNA of the CDR3 is TGTGCCAGCAGTACGGCAGGGGGCCGCCCCTACGAGCAGTACTTC. This sequence encodes CASSTAGGRPYEQYF. The genes are TRBV28 and TRBJ2-7; 8 nucleotides line up with TRBD1. The ends lost 5 bases at V and 2 bases at J; junction bases unmatched: 8. The CDR3 is 15 residues long. Germline-derived CDR1 and CDR2 are MDHEN and SYDVKM.

This clonotype appeared a few times. This sequence joins TRBV7-9 and TRBJ2-1; 7 bases align to TRBD1. Per germline, CDR1 SEHNR and CDR2 FQNEAQ (reference sequence). The CDR3 contains 14 residues. V was pared by 4 bases and J by 6 bases, with 6 bases of the junction left unmatched. CDR3 region: CASSYLSGGNEQFF. The CDR3 coding sequence is TGTGCCAGCAGCTACCTTTCAGGGGGCAATGAGCAGTTCTTC.

DNA of the CDR3: TGTGCCAGCAGAACCGGGCGGTCCTACGAGCAGTACTTC. This gives the protein CASRTGRSYEQYF. The chain combines TRBV12-3 or TRBV12-4 with TRBJ2-7, with no clear D. V dropped 6 bases and J dropped 1 base, with 10 bases sitting between them. The CDR3 length is 13 residues.

The table lists this clonotype with many counts. The V and J genes are TRBV12-3 or TRBV12-4 and TRBJ2-1, with 12 bases identical to TRBD2. The J segment lost 4 bases and the V segment lost 6 bases, leaving 7 bases of the junction unmatched. The CDR3 extends over 16 amino acids. The CDR3 region has the DNA TGTGCCAGCAGAAGGACCCTAGCGGGGGGGTACAATGAGCAGTTCTTC. Translated, it gives CASRRTLAGGYNEQFF.

This clonotype was detected only a few times. This sequence joins TRBV11-2 and TRBJ2-7, with no clear D. CDR1 is SGHAT, CDR2 FQNNGV, per germline. CDR3 length: 12 residues. Trimming took 3 bases from V and 3 from J, leaving 6 bases between them. This chain's CDR3 is CASSFPLYEQYF. Written as DNA, the CDR3 is TGTGCCAGCAGCTTCCCACTCTACGAGCAGTACTTC. The full variable domain, completed using reference TRBV11-2 and TRBJ2-7, is EAGVAQSPRYKIIEKRQSVAFWCNPISGHATLYWYQQILGQGPKLLIQFQNNGVVDDSQLPKDRFSAERLKGVDSTLKIQPAKLEDSAVYLCASSFPLYEQYFGPGTRLTVT.

In DNA form, the CDR3 reads TGTGCCAGCAGTTTAGATGTGTGGGAGCGAAATCAGCCCCAGCATTTT. Translation: CASSLDVWERNQPQHF. The chain combines TRBV12-3 or TRBV12-4 with TRBJ1-5; no clear D. The CDR3 runs 16 residues. The ends were cut back, 1 base at V and 4 bases at J, with 14 bases in the middle.

This clonotype was recorded a few times. CDR3 nucleotides: TGTGCCACCAGCAGAGATCAACAGGGATATGGCTACACCTTC. Protein: CATSRDQQGYGYTF. This rearrangement joins TRBV15 to TRBJ1-2; D perhaps matches TRBD1 (6 bases). The germline CDR1 and CDR2 sequences are LNHNV and YYDKDF (reference sequence). There are 14 residues in the CDR3. V shed 0 bases and J shed 5 bases, with 10 bases lying between them.

The J gene is TRBJ2-7, the V gene TRBV7-9, with 11 nucleotides matching TRBD2. The CDR3 has 14 amino acids. Trimming removed 4 bases from V and 3 bases from J; junction bases left unmatched: 2. CDR1 is SEHNR, CDR2 FQNEAQ, per germline (reference sequence). The CDR3 here is CASSSLAGGYEQYF. The CDR3 DNA sequence: TGTGCCAGCAGCTCTCTAGCGGGGGGCTACGAGCAGTACTTC.

This rearrangement joins TRBV10-3 to TRBJ2-7, with 9 bases fitting TRBD1. The V segment lost 10 bases and the J segment 5 bases; nucleotides outside the gene matches: 9. Germline assignment: CDR1 ENHRY and CDR2 SYGVKD. The CDR3 length is 13 residues. In DNA form, the CDR3 reads TGTGCCACCGCCCGGACAGGGGAGGACGAGCAGTACTTC. Protein: CATARTGEDEQYF.

This clonotype has a handful of counts. The CDR3 is CASSLAPGYYEQYF. The DNA of the CDR3 is TGTGCCAGCAGTTTAGCTCCAGGTTATTACGAGCAGTACTTC. V usage is TRBV12-3 or TRBV12-4 and J usage is TRBJ2-7; no clear D. The CDR3 length is 14 residues. Trimming shortened V by 0 bases and J by 4 bases, and 10 bases separated the two germline ends.

This clonotype occurred many times. The V call is TRBV5-1, the J call TRBJ2-2; TRBD1 agrees at 8 bases. The CDR3 is made up of 15 amino acids. The germline V gene encodes CDR1 SGHRS and CDR2 YFSETQ. Trimming at V came to 4 bases and at J to 0 bases, leaving 2 bases not matched to a gene. The CDR3 is CASSPQGANTGELFF. CDR3 coding DNA: TGCGCCAGCAGCCCACAGGGGGCGAACACCGGGGAGCTGTTTTTT.

This clonotype occurred a few times. The V and J genes are TRBV25-1 and TRBJ2-1; 13 bases fit TRBD2. CDR1 is MGHDK and CDR2 is SYGVNS in the germline V gene. The CDR3 is 18 amino acids. V trimming: 2 bases; J trimming: 4 bases; junction bases outside the gene matches: 8. This CDR3 reads CASSETSGRAGPYNEQFF. The CDR3 DNA follows: TGTGCCAGCAGTGAAACTAGCGGGAGGGCCGGTCCGTACAATGAGCAGTTCTTC.

The rearrangement uses TRBV12-3 or TRBV12-4 and TRBJ2-6; a weak D match, TRBD1 (5 bases). V lost 3 bases and J lost 0, with 9 bases in between. CDR3 length: 16 amino acids. In DNA, the CDR3 is TGTGCCAGCAGTTTCGAACAGGTCTCTGGGGCCAACGTCCTGACTTTC. Residues: CASSFEQVSGANVLTF.

The chain recombines TRBV19 with TRBJ2-7; TRBD1 agrees at 7 bases. The CDR3 runs 14 residues. Per the germline V gene, CDR1 is LNHDA and CDR2 is SQIVND (reference sequence). V was pared by 4 bases and J by 10 bases, with 13 bases of the junction left unmatched. CDR3 region: CASSNPRQGNKQYF. The DNA of the CDR3 is TGTGCCAGTAGTAACCCACGACAGGGAAATAAACAGTACTTC. Full variable domain (remainder filled in from reference TRBV19 and TRBJ2-7): DGGITQSPKYLFRKEGQNVTLSCEQNLNHDAMYWYRQDPGQGLRLIYYSQIVNDFQKGDIAEGYSVSREKKESFPLTVTSAQKNPTAFYLCASSNPRQGNKQYFGPGTRLTVT.

The chain links TRBV4-2 to TRBJ2-5; 7 nucleotides match TRBD1. Germline CDR1 and CDR2: LGHNA and YNFKEQ. V was clipped by 4 bases and J by 0 bases; unmatched bases: 2. The CDR3 length is 14 residues. CDR3 loop: CASSPDRNQETQYF. CDR3 bases: TGTGCCAGCAGCCCGGACAGGAACCAAGAGACCCAGTACTTC.

This clonotype was seen a handful of times. The genes are TRBV20-1 and TRBJ2-3, with D hard to call. The CDR3 spans 11 residues. CDR1 is DFQATT, CDR2 SNEGSKA, per germline (reference sequence). Trimming shortened V by 3 bases and J by 6 bases, and 7 bases separated the two germline ends. The CDR3 reads CSASFGDTQYF. As DNA, the CDR3 is TGCAGTGCTAGTTTTGGGGATACGCAGTATTTT.

This clonotype was counted ten times or more. The chain joins TRBV29-1 to TRBJ2-4; D possibly matches TRBD1 or TRBD2 (5 bases each). V was pared by 4 bases and J by 0 bases, with 7 bases between. Germline V gene sequence: CDR1 SQVTM, CDR2 ANQGSEA. CDR3 size: 13 residues. DNA of the CDR3: TGCAGCGTTGCGGGGCTAGCCAAAAACATTCAGTACTTC. Encoded protein: CSVAGLAKNIQYF.

The chain has TRBV5-1 and TRBJ2-1; D gene ambiguous. The length of the CDR3 is 13 residues. Trimming removed 1 base at V and 6 bases at J, with 8 bases between. Germline values: CDR1 SGHRS, CDR2 YFSETQ. The CDR3 sequence: CASSLLVSNEQFF. CDR3 in DNA: TGCGCCAGCAGCTTGTTAGTCAGCAATGAGCAGTTCTTC.

The J gene is TRBJ2-5, the V gene TRBV4-2; TRBD2 matches 10 bases. The CDR3 extends over 16 amino acids. Losses at the gene ends were 1 base for V and 1 base for J; bases not matched to a gene: 3. CDR1 is LGHNA and CDR2 is YNFKEQ in the germline V gene. This CDR3 reads CASSQASSGGQETQYF. Here the CDR3 DNA reads TGTGCCAGCAGCCAAGCCTCTAGCGGGGGCCAAGAGACCCAGTACTTC.

This clonotype has ten or more counts. The chain is built from TRBV10-3 and TRBJ2-1; D might be TRBD1 (5 bases). Trimming took 3 bases from V and 7 from J, leaving 16 bases between them. The CDR3 is 15 amino acids. The germline CDR1 and CDR2 sequences are ENHRY and SYGVKD. The CDR3, as DNA: TGTGCCATCAGTGAAGGCAGGGAAGGTTGGAATGAGCAGTTCTTC. Residues: CAISEGREGWNEQFF.

This clonotype was recorded a few times. The chain combines TRBV10-3 with TRBJ2-1, with D uncertain. The CDR3 is 12 amino acids. CDR1 is ENHRY, CDR2 SYGVKD, per germline. V shed 6 bases and J shed 5 bases, with 8 bases lying between them. This chain's CDR3 is CAIRVLNNEQFF. CDR3 sequence (DNA): TGTGCCATCAGGGTTCTTAACAATGAGCAGTTCTTC.

This clonotype was counted at least ten times. This rearrangement joins TRBV12-3 or TRBV12-4 to TRBJ2-1; D uncertain. V dropped 3 bases and J dropped 6 bases, with 15 bases sitting between them. The CDR3 length is 15 residues. CDR3 in DNA: TGTGCCAGCAGTTTTTGGGGTTTCCCGGGCAATGAGCAGTTCTTC. It specifies CASSFWGFPGNEQFF.

This clonotype was detected ten times or more. The rearrangement links TRBV7-6 to TRBJ2-5; 7 bases match TRBD2. The V and J ends lost 5 bases and 0 bases, in that order; junction bases with no gene match: 9. Looked up from germline, CDR1 is SGHVS and CDR2 is FNYEAQ. The CDR3 consists of 16 residues. The CDR3 DNA follows: TGTGCCAGCAGCCGTCTCCGCGGGAGAGACCAAGAGACCCAGTACTTC. Protein sequence: CASSRLRGRDQETQYF.

The table lists this clonotype with a few counts. The chain has TRBV5-1 and TRBJ2-7; TRBD2 matches at 13 bases. The CDR3 totals 15 residues. Trimming took 4 bases from V and 5 from J; bases not matched to a gene: 6. Germline assignment: CDR1 SGHRS and CDR2 YFSETQ. In DNA form, the CDR3 reads TGCGCCAGCAGCCACGGACTAGCGGGAGTCGACGAGCAGTACTTC. It specifies CASSHGLAGVDEQYF. The variable domain in full, completed from reference TRBV5-1 and TRBJ2-7, reads KAGVTQTPRYLIKTRGQQVTLSCSPISGHRSVSWYQQTPGQGLQFLFEYFSETQRNKGNFPGRFSGRQFSNSRSEMNVSTLELGDSALYLCASSHGLAGVDEQYFGPGTRLTVT.

The rearrangement joins TRBV7-9 to TRBJ2-6; the D gene is possibly TRBD2 (7 bases). CDR1 is SEHNR and CDR2 is FQNEAQ in the germline V gene (reference sequence). Trimming shortened V by 6 bases and J by 1 base, and 13 bases separated the two germline ends. The CDR3 consists of 16 residues. The CDR3 loop reads CASSIQGGSGANVLTF. The CDR3 DNA sequence: TGTGCCAGCAGTATACAGGGAGGGTCTGGGGCCAACGTCCTGACTTTC.

This clonotype was seen more than once but under ten times. The rearrangement joins TRBV4-3 to TRBJ2-1; D is undetermined. Per germline, CDR1 LGHNA and CDR2 YSLEER. Trimming removed 1 base from V and 0 bases from J, with 10 bases in between. This CDR3 has 16 residues. The CDR3 is CASSQGGTGSYNEQFF. In DNA, the CDR3 is TGCGCCAGCAGCCAAGGGGGAACGGGCTCCTACAATGAGCAGTTCTTC.